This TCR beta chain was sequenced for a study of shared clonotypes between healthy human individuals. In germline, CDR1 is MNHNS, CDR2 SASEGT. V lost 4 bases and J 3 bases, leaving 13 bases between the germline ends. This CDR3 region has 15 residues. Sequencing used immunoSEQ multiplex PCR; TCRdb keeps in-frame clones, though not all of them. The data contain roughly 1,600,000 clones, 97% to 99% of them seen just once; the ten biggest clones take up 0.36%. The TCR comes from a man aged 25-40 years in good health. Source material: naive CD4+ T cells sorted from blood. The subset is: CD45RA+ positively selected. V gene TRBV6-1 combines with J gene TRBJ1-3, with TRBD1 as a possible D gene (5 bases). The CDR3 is CASSALSGIGNTIYF. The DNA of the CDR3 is TGTGCCAGCAGTGCTCTCTCAGGGATTGGAAACACCATATATTTT.